The entry that follows covers one T cell receptor (beta chain) sequence. The antigen remains undetermined. This sample is part of a study of T and B cells in COVID-19 patients. Across the whole study: COVID-19 patients gave peripheral blood either during active infection or after recovery.

Blood genomic DNA input for TRB amplification was 250-500 ng. Multiplex PCR with BIOMED2 TRB-A/B primer pools amplified TRB rearrangements. TCRdb re-analysed the multiplex PCR reads in MiXCR, keeping a single row per CDR3 protein. The data contain about 2,500 distinct CDR3 sequences, roughly a quarter of them singletons. Study results and limitations: Patients with COVID-19 reportedly showed strongly skewed T cell receptor beta variable and joining gene usage. Highly clonal in active COVID-19, TRB repertoires exceeded healthy-donor diversity and richness at recovery. Early severe-case samples and blood from mildly ill patients during symptoms were in short supply.

Germline V CDR1 and CDR2: KGHSH, LQKENI. With 1 base removed from V and 0 bases from J, the gap between germline ends came to 7 bases. The CDR3 consists of 15 residues. Material for sequencing was blood. The rearrangement uses TRBV18 and TRBJ1-3, with a tentative D call TRBD1 (6 bases). The receptor was isolated from a human donor with active COVID-19. CDR3 loop: CASSPRTVSGNTIYF. The CDR3 coding sequence is TGTGCCAGCTCACCACGGACAGTCTCTGGAAACACCATATATTTT.